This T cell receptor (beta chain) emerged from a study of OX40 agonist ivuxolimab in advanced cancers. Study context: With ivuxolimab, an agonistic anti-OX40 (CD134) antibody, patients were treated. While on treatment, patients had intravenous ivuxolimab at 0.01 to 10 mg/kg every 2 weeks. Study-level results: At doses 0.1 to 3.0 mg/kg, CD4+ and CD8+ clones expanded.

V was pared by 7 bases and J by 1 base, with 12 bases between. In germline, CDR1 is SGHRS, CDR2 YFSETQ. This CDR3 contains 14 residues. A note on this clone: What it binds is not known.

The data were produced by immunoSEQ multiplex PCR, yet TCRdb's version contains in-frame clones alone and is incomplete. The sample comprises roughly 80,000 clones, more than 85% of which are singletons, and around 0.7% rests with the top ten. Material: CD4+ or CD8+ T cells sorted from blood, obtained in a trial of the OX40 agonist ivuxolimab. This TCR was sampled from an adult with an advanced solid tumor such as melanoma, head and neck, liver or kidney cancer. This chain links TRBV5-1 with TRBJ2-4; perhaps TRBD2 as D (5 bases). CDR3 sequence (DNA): TGCGCCAGCTCGAGGGAAGAGGCCAAAAACATTCAGTACTTC. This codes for CASSREEAKNIQYF.